This T cell receptor beta chain was observed in a study of blood T cell repertoires in COVID-19 (dated by TCRdb to about 2020). Concerning the study at large: Samples from collaborators originated in the United States, Italy and Spain and spanned both the acute and convalescent phases of COVID-19. The material from the prospective study consisted of cDNA or gDNA derived from T cells, B-cell-depleted T cells, or PBMCs. The dataset comprised deeply sampled blood TCRbeta repertoires from subjects exposed to, actively infected with, or recovered from COVID-19. The repertoires were released in a freely available public database intended as a resource for research on the immune response to SARS-CoV-2. Samples were obtained from the ongoing ImmuneRACE study (first 160 participants) and from some 1,300 subjects provided by 6 global collaborators. Nearly every sample came with metadata listing a de-identified subject ID, COVID-19 status, age in years and sex. Where available, HLA class I and class II types were obtained from metadata supplied by the sample provider rather than from assay-based typing.

Trimming removed 3 bases from V and 5 bases from J; the gene matches leave 6 bases unexplained. The CDR3 numbers 15 residues from cysteine through phenylalanine. Of the read, only the CDR3 DNA is kept; its 45 bases are in frame from base 1. For CDR1 and CDR2, the germline V gene lists KGHDR and SFDVKD. Collaborating institutions collected whole blood in K2EDTA tubes following their own protocols. For TCRbeta analysis, collaborators shipped samples in one of three forms: frozen whole blood, isolated PBMCs, or DNA extracted from either of those sample types. TCRbeta CDR3 regions were amplified from genomic DNA using the immunoSEQ Assay, a bias-controlled multiplex PCR. Regarding the original processing steps: Within the assay, amplification of reference gene primers was used to estimate how many nucleated cells each sample contained. Sequence reads were collapsed and filtered to measure the absolute abundance of every unique TCRbeta CDR3 rearrangement. For each sample, productive Simpson clonality was calculated as the square root of Simpson's diversity index over productive rearrangements. Drawn from immuneACCESS, this table holds only the in-frame rearrangements with V and J called that TCRdb kept. Clones are partly lost; checked studies trace under half to an unresolved V gene and leave the rest unexplained. For V, J and clone size, that table is used; D and trimming come from the DNA. This sample is represented by 250,000 to 350,000 clones; approximately 89% of them were singletons. The ten largest clones capture around 13% of the sample.

As for this clone: The antigen it recognizes is unknown. Base quality data are lacking; no much larger clone is found one base away.

The study at large found these results: Clinical and demographic metadata were provided uncurated, with the amount varying by source and participant.

Input material: peripheral blood. The chain was built from TRBV24-1 and TRBJ1-5, and 7 junctional nucleotides match TRBD1. This receptor was taken from a woman aged 60-75 years with acute or convalescent COVID-19. The DNA sequence is as follows: TGTGCCACCAGTGATATCGCAGGGGGAGATCAGCCCCAGCATTTT. Its translation is CATSDIAGGDQPQHF.